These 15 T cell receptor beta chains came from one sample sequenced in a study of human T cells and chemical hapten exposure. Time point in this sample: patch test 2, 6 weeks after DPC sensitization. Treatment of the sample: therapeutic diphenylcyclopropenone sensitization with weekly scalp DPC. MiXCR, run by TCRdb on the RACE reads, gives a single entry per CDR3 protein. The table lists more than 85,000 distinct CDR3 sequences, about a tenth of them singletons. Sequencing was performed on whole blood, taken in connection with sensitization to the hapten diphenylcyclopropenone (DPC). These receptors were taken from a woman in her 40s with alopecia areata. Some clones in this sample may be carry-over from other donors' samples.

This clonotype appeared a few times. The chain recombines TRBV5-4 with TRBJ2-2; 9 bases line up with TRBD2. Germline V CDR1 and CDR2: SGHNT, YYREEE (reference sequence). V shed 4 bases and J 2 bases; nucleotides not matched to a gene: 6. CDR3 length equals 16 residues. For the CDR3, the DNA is TGTGCCAGCAGCCTTCTAGCGGGGCGAAACACCGGGGAGCTGTTTTTT. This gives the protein CASSLLAGRNTGELFF.

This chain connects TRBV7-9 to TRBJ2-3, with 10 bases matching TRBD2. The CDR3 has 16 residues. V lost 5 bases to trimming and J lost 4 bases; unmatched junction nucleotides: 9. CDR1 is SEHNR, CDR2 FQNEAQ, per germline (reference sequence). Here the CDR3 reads CASSTSGVVRADTQYF. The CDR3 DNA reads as TGTGCCAGCAGCACTAGCGGGGTAGTCCGAGCAGATACGCAGTATTTT.

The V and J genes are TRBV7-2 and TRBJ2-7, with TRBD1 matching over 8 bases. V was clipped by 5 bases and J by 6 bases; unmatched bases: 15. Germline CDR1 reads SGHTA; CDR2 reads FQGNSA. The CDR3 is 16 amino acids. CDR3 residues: CASSAPGQGLGSEQYF. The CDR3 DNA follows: TGTGCCAGCAGCGCTCCCGGACAGGGATTAGGGTCCGAGCAGTACTTC.

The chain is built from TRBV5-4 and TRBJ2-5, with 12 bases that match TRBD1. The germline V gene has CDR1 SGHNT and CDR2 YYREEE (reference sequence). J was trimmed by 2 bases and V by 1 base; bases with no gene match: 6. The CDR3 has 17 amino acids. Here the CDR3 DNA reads TGTGCCAGCAGCTTGCCCGGGACAGGGGGCTTTCAAGAGACCCAGTACTTC. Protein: CASSLPGTGGFQETQYF.

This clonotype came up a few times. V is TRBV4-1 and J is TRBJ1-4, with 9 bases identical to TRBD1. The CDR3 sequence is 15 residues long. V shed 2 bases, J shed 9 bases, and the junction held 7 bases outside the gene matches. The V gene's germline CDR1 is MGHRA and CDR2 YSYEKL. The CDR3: CASSQRQQGAQKLFF. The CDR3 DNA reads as TGCGCCAGCAGCCAACGTCAACAGGGGGCGCAAAAACTGTTTTTT.

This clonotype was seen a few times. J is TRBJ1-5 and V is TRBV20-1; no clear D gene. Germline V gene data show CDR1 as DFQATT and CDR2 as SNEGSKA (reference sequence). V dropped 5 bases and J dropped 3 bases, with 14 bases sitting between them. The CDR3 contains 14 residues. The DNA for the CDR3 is TGCAGTGCTGCCCCCATATCCAACAATCAGCCCCAGCATTTT. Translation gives CSAAPISNNQPQHF.

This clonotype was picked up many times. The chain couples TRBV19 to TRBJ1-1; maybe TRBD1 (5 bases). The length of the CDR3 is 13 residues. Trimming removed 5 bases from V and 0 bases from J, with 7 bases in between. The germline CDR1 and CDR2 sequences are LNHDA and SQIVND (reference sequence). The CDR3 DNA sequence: TGTGCCAGTAGTGTGACAGTGAACACTGAAGCTTTCTTT. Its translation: CASSVTVNTEAFF.

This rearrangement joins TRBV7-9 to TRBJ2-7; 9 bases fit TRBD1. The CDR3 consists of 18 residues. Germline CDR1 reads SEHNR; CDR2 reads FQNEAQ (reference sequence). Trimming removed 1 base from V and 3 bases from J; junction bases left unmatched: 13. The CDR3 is CASSLVRTGAVTYYEQYF. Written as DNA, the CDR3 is TGTGCCAGCAGCTTAGTGAGGACAGGGGCCGTTACGTACTACGAGCAGTACTTC.

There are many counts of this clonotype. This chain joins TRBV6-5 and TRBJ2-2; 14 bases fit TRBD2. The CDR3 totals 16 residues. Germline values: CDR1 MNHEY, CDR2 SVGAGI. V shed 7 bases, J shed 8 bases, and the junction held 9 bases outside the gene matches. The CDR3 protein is CASTGTSGGLVGELFF. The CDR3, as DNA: TGTGCCAGCACCGGGACTAGCGGGGGACTTGTAGGGGAGCTGTTTTTT.

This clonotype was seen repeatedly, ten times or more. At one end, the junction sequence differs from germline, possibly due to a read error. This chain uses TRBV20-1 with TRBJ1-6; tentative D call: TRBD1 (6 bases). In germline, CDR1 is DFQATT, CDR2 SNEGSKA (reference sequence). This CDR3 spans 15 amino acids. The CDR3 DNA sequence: TGCAGTGCTAGAGACCCAGGGGCGGGCAATTCACCCCTCCATTTT. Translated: CSARDPGAGNSPLHF.

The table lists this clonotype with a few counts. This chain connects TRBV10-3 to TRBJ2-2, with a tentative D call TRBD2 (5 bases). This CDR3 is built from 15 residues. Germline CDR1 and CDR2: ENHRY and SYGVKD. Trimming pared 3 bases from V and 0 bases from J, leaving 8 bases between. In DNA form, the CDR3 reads TGTGCCATCAGTGAATCGGGAACGAACACCGGGGAGCTGTTTTTT. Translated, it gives CAISESGTNTGELFF.

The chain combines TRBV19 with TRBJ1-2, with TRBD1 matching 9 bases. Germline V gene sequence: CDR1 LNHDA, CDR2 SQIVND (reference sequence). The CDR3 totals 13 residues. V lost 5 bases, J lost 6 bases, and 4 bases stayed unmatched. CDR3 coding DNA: TGTGCCAGTAGTTCCCGACAGGGGGATGGCTACACCTTC. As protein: CASSSRQGDGYTF.

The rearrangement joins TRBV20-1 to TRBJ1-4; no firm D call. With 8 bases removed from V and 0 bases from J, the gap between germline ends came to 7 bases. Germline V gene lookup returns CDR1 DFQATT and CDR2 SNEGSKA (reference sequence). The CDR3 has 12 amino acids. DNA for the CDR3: TGCAGTCCGGGCGCAACTAATGAAAAACTGTTTTTT. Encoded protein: CSPGATNEKLFF.

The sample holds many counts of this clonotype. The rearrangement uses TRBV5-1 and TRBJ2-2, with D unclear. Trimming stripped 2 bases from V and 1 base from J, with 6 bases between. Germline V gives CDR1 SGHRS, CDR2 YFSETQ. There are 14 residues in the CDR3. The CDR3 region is CASSFGWNTGELFF. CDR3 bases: TGCGCCAGCAGCTTCGGATGGAACACCGGGGAGCTGTTTTTT.

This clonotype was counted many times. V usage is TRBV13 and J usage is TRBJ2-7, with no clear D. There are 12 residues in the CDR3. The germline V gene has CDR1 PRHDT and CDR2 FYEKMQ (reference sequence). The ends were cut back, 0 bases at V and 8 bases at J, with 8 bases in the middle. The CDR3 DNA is TGTGCCAGCAGCTTAGGGGACGGGCAGCAGTACTTC. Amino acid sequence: CASSLGDGQQYF.